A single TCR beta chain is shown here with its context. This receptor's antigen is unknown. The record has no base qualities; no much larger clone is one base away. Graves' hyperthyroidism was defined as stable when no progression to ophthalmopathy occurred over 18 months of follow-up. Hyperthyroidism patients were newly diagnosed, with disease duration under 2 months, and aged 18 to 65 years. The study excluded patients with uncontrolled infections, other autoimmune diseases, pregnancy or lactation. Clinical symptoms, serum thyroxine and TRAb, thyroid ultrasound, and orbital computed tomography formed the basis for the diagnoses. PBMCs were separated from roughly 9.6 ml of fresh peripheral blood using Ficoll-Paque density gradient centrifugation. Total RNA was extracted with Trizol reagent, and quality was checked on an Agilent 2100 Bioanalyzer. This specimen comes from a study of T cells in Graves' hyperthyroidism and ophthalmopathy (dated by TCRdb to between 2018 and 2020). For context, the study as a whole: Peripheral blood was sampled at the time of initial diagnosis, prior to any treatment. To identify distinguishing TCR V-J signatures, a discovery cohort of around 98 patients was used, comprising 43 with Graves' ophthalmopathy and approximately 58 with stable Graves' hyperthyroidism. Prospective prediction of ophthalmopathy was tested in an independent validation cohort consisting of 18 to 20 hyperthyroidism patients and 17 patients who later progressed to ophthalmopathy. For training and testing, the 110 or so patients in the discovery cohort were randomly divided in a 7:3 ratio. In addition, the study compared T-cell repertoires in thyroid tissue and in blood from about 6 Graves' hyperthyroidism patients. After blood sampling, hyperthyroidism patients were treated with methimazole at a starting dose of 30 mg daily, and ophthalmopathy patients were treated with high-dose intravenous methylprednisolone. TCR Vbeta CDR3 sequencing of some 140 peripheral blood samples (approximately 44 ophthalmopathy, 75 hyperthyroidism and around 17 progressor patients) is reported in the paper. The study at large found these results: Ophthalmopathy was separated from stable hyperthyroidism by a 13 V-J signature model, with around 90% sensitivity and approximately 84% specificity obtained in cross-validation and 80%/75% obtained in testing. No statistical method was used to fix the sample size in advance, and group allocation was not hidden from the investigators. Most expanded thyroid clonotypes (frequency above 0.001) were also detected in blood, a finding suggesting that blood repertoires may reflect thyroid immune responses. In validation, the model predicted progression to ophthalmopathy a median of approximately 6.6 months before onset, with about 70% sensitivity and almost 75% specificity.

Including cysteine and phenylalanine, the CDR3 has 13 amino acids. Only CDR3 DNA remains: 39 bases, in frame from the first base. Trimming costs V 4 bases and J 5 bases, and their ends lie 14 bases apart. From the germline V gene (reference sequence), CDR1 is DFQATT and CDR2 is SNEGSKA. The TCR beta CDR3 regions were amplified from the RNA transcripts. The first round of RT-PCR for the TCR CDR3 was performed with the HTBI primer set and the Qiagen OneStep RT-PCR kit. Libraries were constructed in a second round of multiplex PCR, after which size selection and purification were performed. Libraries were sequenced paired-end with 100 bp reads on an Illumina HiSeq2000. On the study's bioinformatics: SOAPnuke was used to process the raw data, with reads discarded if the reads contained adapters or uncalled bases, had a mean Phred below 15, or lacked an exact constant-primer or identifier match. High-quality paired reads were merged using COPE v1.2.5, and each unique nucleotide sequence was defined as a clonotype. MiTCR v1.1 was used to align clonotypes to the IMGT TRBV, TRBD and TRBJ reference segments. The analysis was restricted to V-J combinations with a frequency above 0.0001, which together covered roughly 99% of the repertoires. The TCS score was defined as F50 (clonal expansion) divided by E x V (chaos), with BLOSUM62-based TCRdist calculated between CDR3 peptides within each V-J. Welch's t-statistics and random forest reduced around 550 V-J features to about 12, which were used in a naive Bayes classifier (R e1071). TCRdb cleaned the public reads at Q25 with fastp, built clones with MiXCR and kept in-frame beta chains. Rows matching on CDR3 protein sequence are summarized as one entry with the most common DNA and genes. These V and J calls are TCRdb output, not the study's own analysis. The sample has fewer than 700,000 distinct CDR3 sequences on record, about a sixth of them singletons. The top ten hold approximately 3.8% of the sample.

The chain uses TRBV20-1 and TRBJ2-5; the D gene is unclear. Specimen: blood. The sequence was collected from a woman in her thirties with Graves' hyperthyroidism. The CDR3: CSANSRERETQYF. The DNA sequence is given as TGCAGTGCTAATTCTAGGGAACGGGAGACCCAGTACTTC.